This T cell receptor beta chain is from a study of regulatory T cells in long-lasting Graves disease. Arm-PCR of CDR3 regions with iRepertoire HTBI primers generated TCR beta libraries. Each CDR3 protein is one row after TCRdb ran MiXCR on the multiplex PCR reads. The table shows about 460,000 distinct CDR3 sequences, with about 22% occurring only once. Study results and limitations: A reduction in accuracy may have resulted from the small sample size.

This clonotype was counted many times. As yet, its antigen is unknown. Time point given: persistent/refractory GD, antithyroid drugs over 5 years with positive TRAb. Extracted PBMC RNA gave rise to the TCR library. Sequenced material: peripheral blood mononuclear cells (PBMCs), taken when the disease was refractory, from a patient treated with antithyroid drugs. This receptor was taken from a female donor with Graves disease.

CDR3: CASSLVAPGGETQYF. The CDR3 DNA reads TGTGCCAGCAGCTTAGTGGCCCCTGGGGGAGAGACCCAGTACTTC. V and J are TRBV7-9 and TRBJ2-5; D possibly matches TRBD1 or TRBD2 (5 bases each). The germline V and J ends were trimmed by 1 base and 4 bases, with 13 bases remaining between them. In germline, CDR1 is SEHNR, CDR2 FQNEAQ (reference sequence). CDR3 length: 15 residues.